The source of this TCR beta chain is a study of glioma-infiltrating T cells. Amplification of TCR alpha and beta CDR3 regions from RNA used iRepertoire nested multiplex PCR. TCRdb re-called the multiplex PCR reads with MiXCR, one entry per CDR3 protein. This sample has more than 95,000 distinct CDR3 sequences, with around 29% found just once. Turning to this clonotype: A much larger clone is a single base away; this may be a read error.

This CDR3 contains 14 residues. The germline V gene encodes CDR1 SNHLY and CDR2 FYNNEI. This sequence joins TRBV2 and TRBJ2-5, with D maybe TRBD1 (5 bases). What was sequenced was glioma tissue, nonneoplastic brain tissue, or PBMCs (not recorded which). The receptor was derived from a human donor with low-grade glioma or glioblastoma, undergoing nonglioma brain surgery, or in good health (not recorded which). The CDR3 here is CASSERRAQEAQYF. The DNA of the CDR3 is TGTGCCAGCAGTGAGCGCAGGGCCCAAGAGGCCCAGTACTTC.